A selection of T cell receptor beta chains follows, all from one sample in a study of patients and donors after allogeneic stem cell transplantation. TCRdb re-derived calls from the RT-PCR reads in MiXCR, one entry per CDR3 protein. The sample contains around 160,000 distinct CDR3 sequences, around 30% of which appear only once. What was sequenced was blood, either unsorted or a sorted T cell fraction (not recorded which). Receptors were obtained from a human donor who was either an allogeneic HSCT recipient or a stem cell or donor lymphocyte infusion donor (not recorded which). It is not recorded whose cells these are; they may come from a transplant donor. CDR3s include the opening cysteine and the closing phenylalanine or tryptophan. The D gene is left open where the match is weak. Size is stated for part of the rows, as once, few or many counts, or as a class when the clone is expanded.

cdr3_length clone_size j_call v_call d_call cdr3_nt cdr3_aa
14 - TRBJ2-1 TRBV29-1 TRBD2 TGCAGCGTCTGTCTAGCGGGCCGTTACAATGAGCAGTTCTTC CSVCLAGRYNEQFF
14 - TRBJ1-1 TRBV10-3 TRBD1 TGTGCCATCAGTGGGGACAGGGTGGACACTGAAGCTTTCTTT CAISGDRVDTEAFF
18 once TRBJ2-1 TRBV9 TRBD2 TGTGCCAGCAGCGTAGGGTTTAGCGGGAGGGTAACCTACAATGAGCAGTTCTTC CASSVGFSGRVTYNEQFF
16 - TRBJ2-7 TRBV6-5 - TGTGCCAGCAGTTATCGATCGGGACAACGAACCTACGAGCAGTACTTC CASSYRSGQRTYEQYF
15 - TRBJ2-1 TRBV6-5 - TGTGCCAGCAGTTACGCTCTAACCTCCTACAATGAGCAGTTCTTC CASSYALTSYNEQFF
14 - TRBJ2-3 TRBV15 - TGTGCCACCAGCCCGGCAGTCATGAGGGATACGCAGTATTTT CATSPAVMRDTQYF
12 many TRBJ1-2 TRBV12-3/TRBV12-4 - TGTGCCAGCAGTTCCCCCCCACAGGACTACACCTTC CASSSPPQDYTF
17 few TRBJ2-2 TRBV11-2 TRBD2 TGTGCCAGCAGCCTCCCTAAGCGGGAGCGGGGCACCGGGGAGCTGTTTTTT CASSLPKRERGTGELFF
15 few TRBJ2-1 TRBV12-3/TRBV12-4 - TGTGCCAGCAGTTTAGATGAAGGGATCTACAATGAGCAGTTCTTC CASSLDEGIYNEQFF
13 - TRBJ1-1 TRBV20-1 - TGCAGTGTTCCCCCCGCGGGGTACACTGAAGCTTTCTTT CSVPPAGYTEAFF
15 few TRBJ2-7 TRBV4-2 - TGTGCCAGCAGCCAAGCGGGGGTGGTTCAGTACGAGCAGTACTTC CASSQAGVVQYEQYF
14 - TRBJ1-2 TRBV29-1 - TGCAGCGCTCAAGGCGACACCAAGGGGTATGGCTACACCTTC CSAQGDTKGYGYTF
15 few TRBJ2-1 TRBV28 - TGTGCCAGCAGCCCCGCGGGGATTAGCTACAATGAGCAGTTCTTC CASSPAGISYNEQFF
16 - TRBJ2-7 TRBV16 - TGTGCCAGCAGCCAAGTGGACAGCCCCTGGGCCTACGAGCAGTACTTC CASSQVDSPWAYEQYF
15 - TRBJ2-7 TRBV20-1 TRBD2 TGCAGTGCTAGGCCCTCCGGCGGGGGGGCCTACGAGCAGTACTTC CSARPSGGGAYEQYF
13 - TRBJ2-2 TRBV20-1 - TGCAGTGCCCAGGATACGAACACCGGGGAGCTGTTTTTT CSAQDTNTGELFF
15 - TRBJ2-1 TRBV24-1 - TGTGCCACCAGTGATCGGAGGGGAATACTCAATGAGCAGTTCTTC CATSDRRGILNEQFF
14 few TRBJ2-1 TRBV7-8 TRBD2 TGTGCCAGCAGCTCCCCGGGACTAGTCCGTGAGCAGTTCTTC CASSSPGLVREQFF
12 - TRBJ2-5 TRBV28 - TGTGCCAGCAACCTCAAAAGGGAGACCCAGTACTTC CASNLKRETQYF
15 - TRBJ1-5 TRBV6-2/TRBV6-3 - TGTGCCAGCAGTTACGGGGTCCCCCCTAATCAGCCCAAGCATTTT CASSYGVPPNQPKHF
15 - TRBJ1-2 TRBV9 - TGTGCCAGCAGCTCCCGGGAGGGCTCCAACTATGGCTACACCTTC CASSSREGSNYGYTF
12 few TRBJ2-5 TRBV29-1 - TGCAGCGTTGACAGCGGAGGGGGGACCCAGTACTTC CSVDSGGGTQYF
11 few TRBJ1-2 TRBV7-2 - TGTGCCAGCAGCTGGTATTATGGCTACACCTTC CASSWYYGYTF
13 - TRBJ2-1 TRBV20-1 - TGCAGTGCTAGCTCAAAGCGGGACAATGAGCAGTTCTTC CSASSKRDNEQFF
16 - TRBJ2-7 TRBV6-5 - TGTGCCAGCAGCCACGACCGCGGGACTCTAGGCTACGAGCAGTACTTC CASSHDRGTLGYEQYF
15 few TRBJ2-1 TRBV7-2 - TGTGCCAGCAGCCCAGGGGTTACAGGCTACAATGAGCAGTTCTTC CASSPGVTGYNEQFF
14 - TRBJ1-2 TRBV20-1 TRBD1 TGCAGTGCTAGCGGACAGGGGAATGGGTACGGCTACACCTTC CSASGQGNGYGYTF
14 few TRBJ2-3 TRBV4-3 - TGCGCCAGCAGCCAAAGAGCGCGCACAGATACGCAGTATTTT CASSQRARTDTQYF